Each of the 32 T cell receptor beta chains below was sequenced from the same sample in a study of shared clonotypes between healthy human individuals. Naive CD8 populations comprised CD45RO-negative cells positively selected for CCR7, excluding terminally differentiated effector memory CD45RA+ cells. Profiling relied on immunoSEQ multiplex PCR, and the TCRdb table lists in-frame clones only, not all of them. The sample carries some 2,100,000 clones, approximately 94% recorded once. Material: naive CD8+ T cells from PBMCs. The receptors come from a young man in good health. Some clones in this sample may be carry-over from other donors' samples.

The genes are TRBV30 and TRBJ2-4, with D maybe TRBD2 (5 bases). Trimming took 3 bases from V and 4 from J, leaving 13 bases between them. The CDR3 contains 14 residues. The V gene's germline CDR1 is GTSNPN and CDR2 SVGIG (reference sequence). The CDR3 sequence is CAWSPSGLKNIQYF. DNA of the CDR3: TGTGCCTGGAGCCCGTCTGGACTTAAAAACATTCAGTACTTC.

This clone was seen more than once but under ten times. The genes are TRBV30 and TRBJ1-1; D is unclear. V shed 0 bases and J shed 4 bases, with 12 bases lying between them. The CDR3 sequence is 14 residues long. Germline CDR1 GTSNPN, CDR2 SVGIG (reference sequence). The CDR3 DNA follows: TGTGCCTGGAGTGTACTTGGTGATCGCACTGAAGCTTTCTTT. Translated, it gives CAWSVLGDRTEAFF.

The CDR3 protein is CAWRKGGDETQYF. CDR3 nucleotide sequence: TGTGCCTGGAGGAAGGGGGGGGACGAGACCCAGTACTTC. V usage is TRBV30 and J usage is TRBJ2-5; D possibly corresponds to TRBD2 (7 bases). Trimming left V 3 bases short and J 5 bases short, with 13 bases between. This CDR3 has 13 amino acids. Per germline, CDR1 GTSNPN and CDR2 SVGIG (reference sequence).

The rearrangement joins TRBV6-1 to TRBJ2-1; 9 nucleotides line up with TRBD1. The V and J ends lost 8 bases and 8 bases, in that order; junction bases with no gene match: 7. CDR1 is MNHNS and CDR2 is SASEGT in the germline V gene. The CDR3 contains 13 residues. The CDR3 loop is CASRDRAYHEQFF. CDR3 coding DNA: TGTGCCAGCCGGGACAGGGCTTACCATGAGCAGTTCTTC.

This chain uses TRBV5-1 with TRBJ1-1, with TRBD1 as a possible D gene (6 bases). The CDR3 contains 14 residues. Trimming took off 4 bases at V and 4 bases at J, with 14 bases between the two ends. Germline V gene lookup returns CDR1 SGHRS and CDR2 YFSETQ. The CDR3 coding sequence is TGCGCCAGCAGCCTTACAGGGTTCGCCACTGAAGCTTTCTTT. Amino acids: CASSLTGFATEAFF.

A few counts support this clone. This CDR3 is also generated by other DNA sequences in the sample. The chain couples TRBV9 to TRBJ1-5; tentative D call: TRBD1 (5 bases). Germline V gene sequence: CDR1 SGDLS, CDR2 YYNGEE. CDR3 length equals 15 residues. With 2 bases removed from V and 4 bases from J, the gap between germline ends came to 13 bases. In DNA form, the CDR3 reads TGTGCCAGCAGCGTTGGAGGGGCGAGAAATCAGCCCCAGCATTTT. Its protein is CASSVGGARNQPQHF.

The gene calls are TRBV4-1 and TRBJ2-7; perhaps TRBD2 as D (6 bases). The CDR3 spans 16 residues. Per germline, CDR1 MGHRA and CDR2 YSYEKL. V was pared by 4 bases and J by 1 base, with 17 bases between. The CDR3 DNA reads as TGCGCCAGCAGCCTCTCTCGAGCGGGCCCGTCCTACGAGCAGTACTTC. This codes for CASSLSRAGPSYEQYF.

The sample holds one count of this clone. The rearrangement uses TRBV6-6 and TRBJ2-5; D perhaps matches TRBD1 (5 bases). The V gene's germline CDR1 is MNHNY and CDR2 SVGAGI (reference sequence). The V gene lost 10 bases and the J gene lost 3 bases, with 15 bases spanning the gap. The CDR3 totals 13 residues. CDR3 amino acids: CAISEGVKETQYF. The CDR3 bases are TGTGCCATCTCAGAAGGGGTCAAAGAGACCCAGTACTTC.

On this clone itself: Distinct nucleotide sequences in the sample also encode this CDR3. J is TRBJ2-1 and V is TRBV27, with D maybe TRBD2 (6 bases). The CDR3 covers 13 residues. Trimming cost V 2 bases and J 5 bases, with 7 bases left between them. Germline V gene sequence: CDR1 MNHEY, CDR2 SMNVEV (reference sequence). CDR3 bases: TGTGCCAGCAGTTTAGCGGGAAACAATGAGCAGTTCTTC. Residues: CASSLAGNNEQFF.

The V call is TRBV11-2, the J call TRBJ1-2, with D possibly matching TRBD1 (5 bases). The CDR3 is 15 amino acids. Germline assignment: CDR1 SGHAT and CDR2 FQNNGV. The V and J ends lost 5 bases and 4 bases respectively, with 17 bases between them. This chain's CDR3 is CASSKPGAGPYGYTF. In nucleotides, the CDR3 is TGTGCCAGCAGCAAGCCAGGCGCAGGGCCCTATGGCTACACCTTC.

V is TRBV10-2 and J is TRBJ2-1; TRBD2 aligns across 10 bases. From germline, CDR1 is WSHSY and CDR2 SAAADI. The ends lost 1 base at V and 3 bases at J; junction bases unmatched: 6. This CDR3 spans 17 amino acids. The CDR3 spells CASSEFPSGRDYNEQFF. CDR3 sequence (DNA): TGCGCCAGCAGTGAGTTCCCTAGCGGGAGAGACTACAATGAGCAGTTCTTC.

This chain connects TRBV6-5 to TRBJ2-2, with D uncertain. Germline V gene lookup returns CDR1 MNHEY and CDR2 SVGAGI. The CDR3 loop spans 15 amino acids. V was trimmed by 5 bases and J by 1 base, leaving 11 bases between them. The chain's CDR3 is CASSQRGLNTGELFF. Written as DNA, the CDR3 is TGTGCCAGCAGTCAGCGAGGCCTGAACACCGGGGAGCTGTTTTTT.

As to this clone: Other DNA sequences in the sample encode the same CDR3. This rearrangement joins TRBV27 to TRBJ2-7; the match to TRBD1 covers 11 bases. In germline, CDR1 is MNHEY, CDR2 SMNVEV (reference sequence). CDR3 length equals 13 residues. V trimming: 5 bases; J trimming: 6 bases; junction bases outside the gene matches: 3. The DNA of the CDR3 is TGTGCCAGCAGTCCCGGGACAGGGGGCGAGCAGTACTTC. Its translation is CASSPGTGGEQYF.

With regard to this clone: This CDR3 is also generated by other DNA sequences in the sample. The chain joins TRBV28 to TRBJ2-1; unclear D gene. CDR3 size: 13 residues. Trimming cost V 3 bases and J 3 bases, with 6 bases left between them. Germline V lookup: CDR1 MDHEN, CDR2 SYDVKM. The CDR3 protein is CASSFSDYNEQFF. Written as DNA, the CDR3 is TGTGCCAGCAGTTTCTCGGACTACAATGAGCAGTTCTTC.

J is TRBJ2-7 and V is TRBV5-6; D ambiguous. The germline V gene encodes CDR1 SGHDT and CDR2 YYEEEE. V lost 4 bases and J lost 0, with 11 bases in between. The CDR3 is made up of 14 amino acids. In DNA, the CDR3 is TGTGCCAGCAGCCCGAGATCACTCTCCTACGAGCAGTACTTC. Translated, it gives CASSPRSLSYEQYF.

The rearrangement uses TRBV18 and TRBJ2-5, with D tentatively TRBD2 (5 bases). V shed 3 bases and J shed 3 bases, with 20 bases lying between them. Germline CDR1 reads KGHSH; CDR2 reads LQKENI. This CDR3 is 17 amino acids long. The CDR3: CASSPRTLAGQKETQYF. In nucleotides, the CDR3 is TGTGCCAGCTCACCCAGGACTTTGGCGGGCCAAAAAGAGACCCAGTACTTC.

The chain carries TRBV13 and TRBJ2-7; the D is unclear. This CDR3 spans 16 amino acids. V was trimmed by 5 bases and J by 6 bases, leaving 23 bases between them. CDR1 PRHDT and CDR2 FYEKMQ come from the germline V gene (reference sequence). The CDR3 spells CASSPFGVVGVGEQYF. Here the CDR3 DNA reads TGTGCCAGCAGCCCCTTTGGGGTGGTGGGTGTGGGCGAGCAGTACTTC.

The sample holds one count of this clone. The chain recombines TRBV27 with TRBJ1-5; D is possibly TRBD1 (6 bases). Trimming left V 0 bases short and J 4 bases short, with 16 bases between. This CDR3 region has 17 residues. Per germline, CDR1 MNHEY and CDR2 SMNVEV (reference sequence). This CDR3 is CASSLSGNRALNQPQHF. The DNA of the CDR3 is TGTGCCAGCAGTTTATCGGGCAACAGGGCCCTAAATCAGCCCCAGCATTTT.

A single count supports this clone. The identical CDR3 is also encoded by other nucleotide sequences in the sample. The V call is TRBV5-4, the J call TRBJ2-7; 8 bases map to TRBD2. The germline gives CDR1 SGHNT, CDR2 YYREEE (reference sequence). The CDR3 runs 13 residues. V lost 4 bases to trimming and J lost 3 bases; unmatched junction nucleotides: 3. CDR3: CASSRSGSYEQYF. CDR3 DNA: TGTGCCAGCAGCAGAAGCGGGAGCTACGAGCAGTACTTC.

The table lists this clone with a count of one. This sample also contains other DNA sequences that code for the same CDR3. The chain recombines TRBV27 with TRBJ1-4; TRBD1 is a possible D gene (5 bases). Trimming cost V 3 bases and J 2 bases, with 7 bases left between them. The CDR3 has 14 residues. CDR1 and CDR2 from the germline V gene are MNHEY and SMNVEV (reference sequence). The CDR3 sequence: CASSLTVTNEKLFF. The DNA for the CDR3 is TGTGCCAGCAGTTTGACAGTTACTAATGAAAAACTGTTTTTT.

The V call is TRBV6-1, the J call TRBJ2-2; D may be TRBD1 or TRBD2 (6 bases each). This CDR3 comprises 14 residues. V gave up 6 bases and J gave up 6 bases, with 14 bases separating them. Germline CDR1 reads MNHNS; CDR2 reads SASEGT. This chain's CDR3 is CASRGGEGSGELFF. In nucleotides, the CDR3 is TGTGCCAGCAGGGGGGGCGAGGGCTCCGGGGAGCTGTTTTTT.

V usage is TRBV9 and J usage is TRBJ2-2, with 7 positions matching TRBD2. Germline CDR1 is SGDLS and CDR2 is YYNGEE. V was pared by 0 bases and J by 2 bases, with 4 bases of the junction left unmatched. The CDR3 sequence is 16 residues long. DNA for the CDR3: TGTGCCAGCAGCGTAGCGCGCGGGGGTAACACCGGGGAGCTGTTTTTT. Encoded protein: CASSVARGGNTGELFF.

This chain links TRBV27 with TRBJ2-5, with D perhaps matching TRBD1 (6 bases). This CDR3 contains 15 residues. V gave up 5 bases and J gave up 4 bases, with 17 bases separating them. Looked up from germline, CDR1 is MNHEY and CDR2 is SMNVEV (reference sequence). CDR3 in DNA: TGTGCCAGCAGTCGAAGCCTCGTACAGGGAGAGACCCAGTACTTC. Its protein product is CASSRSLVQGETQYF.

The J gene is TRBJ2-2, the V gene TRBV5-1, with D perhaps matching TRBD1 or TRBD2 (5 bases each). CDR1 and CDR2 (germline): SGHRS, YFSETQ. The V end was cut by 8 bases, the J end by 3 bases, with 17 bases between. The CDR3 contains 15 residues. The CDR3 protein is CASTSLGVDTGELFF. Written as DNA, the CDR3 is TGCGCCAGTACTTCTTTGGGGGTGGACACCGGGGAGCTGTTTTTT. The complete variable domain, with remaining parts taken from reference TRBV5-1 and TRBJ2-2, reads KAGVTQTPRYLIKTRGQQVTLSCSPISGHRSVSWYQQTPGQGLQFLFEYFSETQRNKGNFPGRFSGRQFSNSRSEMNVSTLELGDSALYLCASTSLGVDTGELFFGEGSRLTVL.

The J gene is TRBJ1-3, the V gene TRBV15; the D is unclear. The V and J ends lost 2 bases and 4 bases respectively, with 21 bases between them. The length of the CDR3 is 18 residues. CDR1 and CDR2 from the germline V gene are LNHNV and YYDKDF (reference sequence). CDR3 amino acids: CATSRLPLEFGGGNTIYF. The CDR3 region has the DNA TGTGCCACCAGCAGACTTCCCCTGGAGTTTGGAGGAGGAAACACCATATATTTT.

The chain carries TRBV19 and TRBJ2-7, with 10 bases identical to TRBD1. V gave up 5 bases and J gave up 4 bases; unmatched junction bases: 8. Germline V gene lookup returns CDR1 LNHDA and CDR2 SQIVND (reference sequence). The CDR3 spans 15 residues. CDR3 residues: CASSLIGQGEYEQYF. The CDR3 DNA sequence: TGTGCCAGTAGTTTAATAGGACAGGGGGAATACGAGCAGTACTTC.

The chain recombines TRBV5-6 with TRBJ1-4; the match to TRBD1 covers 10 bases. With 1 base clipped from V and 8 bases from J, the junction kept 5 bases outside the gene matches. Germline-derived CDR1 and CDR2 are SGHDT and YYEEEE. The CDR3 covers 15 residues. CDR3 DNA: TGTGCCAGCAGCTTGTCGTGGACAGGGGGGGAAAAACTGTTTTTT. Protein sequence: CASSLSWTGGEKLFF.

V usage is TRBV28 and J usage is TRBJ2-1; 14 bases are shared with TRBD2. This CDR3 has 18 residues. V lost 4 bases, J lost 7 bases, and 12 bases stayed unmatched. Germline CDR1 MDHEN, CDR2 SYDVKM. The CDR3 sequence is CASSYPRTSGRRQNEQFF. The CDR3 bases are TGTGCCAGCAGTTACCCCCGGACTAGCGGGAGGCGTCAGAATGAGCAGTTCTTC.

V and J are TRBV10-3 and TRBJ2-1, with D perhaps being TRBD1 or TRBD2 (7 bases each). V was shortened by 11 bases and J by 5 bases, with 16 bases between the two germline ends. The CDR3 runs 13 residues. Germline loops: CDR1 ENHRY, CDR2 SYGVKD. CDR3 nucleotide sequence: TGTGCCCCGCAGGGGGGGAGCGACAATGAGCAGTTCTTC. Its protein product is CAPQGGSDNEQFF.

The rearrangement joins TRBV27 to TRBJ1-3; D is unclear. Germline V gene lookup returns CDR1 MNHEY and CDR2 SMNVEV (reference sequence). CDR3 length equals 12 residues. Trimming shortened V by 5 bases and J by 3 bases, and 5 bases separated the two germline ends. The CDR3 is CASSPGGNTIYF. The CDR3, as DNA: TGTGCCAGCAGTCCAGGTGGAAACACCATATATTTT.

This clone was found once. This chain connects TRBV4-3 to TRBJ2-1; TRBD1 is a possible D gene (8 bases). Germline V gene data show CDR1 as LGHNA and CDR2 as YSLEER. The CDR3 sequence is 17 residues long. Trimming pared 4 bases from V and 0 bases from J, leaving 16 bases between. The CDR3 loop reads CASSRVQGGTSYNEQFF. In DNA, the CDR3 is TGCGCCAGCAGCCGGGTACAGGGGGGGACCTCCTACAATGAGCAGTTCTTC.

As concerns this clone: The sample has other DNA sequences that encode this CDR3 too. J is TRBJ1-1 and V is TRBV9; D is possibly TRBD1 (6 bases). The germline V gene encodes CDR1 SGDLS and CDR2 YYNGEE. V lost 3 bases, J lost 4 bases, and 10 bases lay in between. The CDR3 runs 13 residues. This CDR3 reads CASSGGQGTEAFF. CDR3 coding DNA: TGTGCCAGCAGCGGGGGACAAGGCACTGAAGCTTTCTTT.